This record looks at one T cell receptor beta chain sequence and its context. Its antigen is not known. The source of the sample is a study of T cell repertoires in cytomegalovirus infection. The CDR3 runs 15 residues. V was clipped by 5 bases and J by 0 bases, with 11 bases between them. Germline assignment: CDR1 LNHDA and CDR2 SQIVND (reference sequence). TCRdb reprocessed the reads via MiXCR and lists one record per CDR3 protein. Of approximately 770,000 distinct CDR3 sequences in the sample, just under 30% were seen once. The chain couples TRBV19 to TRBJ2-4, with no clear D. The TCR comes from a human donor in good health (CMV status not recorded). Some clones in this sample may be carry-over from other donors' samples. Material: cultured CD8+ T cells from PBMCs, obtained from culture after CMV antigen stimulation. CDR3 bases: TGTGCCAGTAGTCTCACTCATCTAGCCAAAAACATTCAGTACTTC. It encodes CASSLTHLAKNIQYF.